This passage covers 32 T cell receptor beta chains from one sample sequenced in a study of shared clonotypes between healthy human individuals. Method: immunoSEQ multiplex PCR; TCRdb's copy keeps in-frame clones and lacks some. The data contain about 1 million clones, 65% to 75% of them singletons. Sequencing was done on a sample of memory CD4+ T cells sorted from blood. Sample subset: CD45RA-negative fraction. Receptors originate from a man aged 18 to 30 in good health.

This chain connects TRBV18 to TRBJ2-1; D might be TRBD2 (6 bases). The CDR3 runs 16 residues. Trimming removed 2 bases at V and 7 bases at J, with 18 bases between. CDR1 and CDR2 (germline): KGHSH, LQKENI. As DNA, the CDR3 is TGTGCCAGCTCACCATCTTGGGGTTTGGAGGGGAATGAGCAGTTCTTC. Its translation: CASSPSWGLEGNEQFF.

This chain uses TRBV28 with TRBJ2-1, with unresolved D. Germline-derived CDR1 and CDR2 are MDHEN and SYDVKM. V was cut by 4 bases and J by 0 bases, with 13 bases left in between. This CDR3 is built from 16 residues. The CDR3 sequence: CASSSPALSSYNEQFF. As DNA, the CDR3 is TGTGCCAGCAGTTCCCCAGCGCTTAGCTCCTACAATGAGCAGTTCTTC.

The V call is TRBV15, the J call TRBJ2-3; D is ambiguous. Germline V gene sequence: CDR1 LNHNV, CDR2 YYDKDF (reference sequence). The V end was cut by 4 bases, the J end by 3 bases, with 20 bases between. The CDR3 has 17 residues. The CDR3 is CATSTDFVKPITDTQYF. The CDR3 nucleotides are TGTGCCACCAGCACAGACTTCGTCAAACCTATAACAGATACGCAGTATTTT.

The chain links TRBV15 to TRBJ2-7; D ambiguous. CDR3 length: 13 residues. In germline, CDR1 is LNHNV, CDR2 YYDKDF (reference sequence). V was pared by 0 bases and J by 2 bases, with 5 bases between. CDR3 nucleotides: TGTGCCACCAGCAGAGATATCACCTACGAGCAGTACTTC. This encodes CATSRDITYEQYF.

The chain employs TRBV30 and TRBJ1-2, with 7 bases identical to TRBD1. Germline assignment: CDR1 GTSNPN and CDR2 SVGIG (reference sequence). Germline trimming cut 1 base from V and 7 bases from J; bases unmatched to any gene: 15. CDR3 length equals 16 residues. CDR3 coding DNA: TGTGCCTGGAGTGGTGACAGGGCCGGACGGGGGAGTGGCTACACCTTC. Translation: CAWSGDRAGRGSGYTF.

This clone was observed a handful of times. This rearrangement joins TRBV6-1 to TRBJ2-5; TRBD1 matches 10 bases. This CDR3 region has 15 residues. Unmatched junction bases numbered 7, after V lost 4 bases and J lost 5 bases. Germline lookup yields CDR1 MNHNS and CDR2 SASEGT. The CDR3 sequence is CASSVSRGQGETQYF. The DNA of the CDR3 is TGTGCCAGCAGTGTTTCCCGGGGACAGGGGGAGACCCAGTACTTC.

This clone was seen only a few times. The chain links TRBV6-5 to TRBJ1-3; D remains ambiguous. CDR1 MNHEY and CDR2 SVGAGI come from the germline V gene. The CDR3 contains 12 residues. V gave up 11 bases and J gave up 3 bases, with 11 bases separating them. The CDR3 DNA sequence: TGTGCCGTCCTGTCAAGTGGAAACACCATATATTTT. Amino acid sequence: CAVLSSGNTIYF.

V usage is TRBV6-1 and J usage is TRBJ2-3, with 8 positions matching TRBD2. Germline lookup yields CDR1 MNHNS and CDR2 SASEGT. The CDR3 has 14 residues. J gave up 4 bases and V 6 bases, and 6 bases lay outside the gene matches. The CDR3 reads CASSGTRGSDTQYF. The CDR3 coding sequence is TGTGCCAGCAGCGGGACTAGAGGGTCAGATACGCAGTATTTT.

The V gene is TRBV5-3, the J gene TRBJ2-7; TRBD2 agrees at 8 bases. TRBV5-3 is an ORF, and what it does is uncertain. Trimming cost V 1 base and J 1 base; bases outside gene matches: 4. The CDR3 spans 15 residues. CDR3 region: CARSLKRELSYEQYF. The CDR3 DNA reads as TGTGCCAGAAGCTTGAAGCGGGAGTTATCCTACGAGCAGTACTTC.

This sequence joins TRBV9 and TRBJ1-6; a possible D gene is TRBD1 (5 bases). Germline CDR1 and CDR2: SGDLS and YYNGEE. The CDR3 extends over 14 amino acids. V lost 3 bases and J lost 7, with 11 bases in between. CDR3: CASSERGGNSPLHF. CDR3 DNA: TGTGCCAGCAGCGAACGGGGGGGAAATTCACCCCTCCACTTT.

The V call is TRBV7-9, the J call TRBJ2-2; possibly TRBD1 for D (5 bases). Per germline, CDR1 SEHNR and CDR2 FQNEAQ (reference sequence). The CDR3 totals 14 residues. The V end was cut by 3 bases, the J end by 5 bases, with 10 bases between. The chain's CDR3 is CASSFHRLTGELFF. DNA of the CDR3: TGTGCCAGCAGCTTCCACAGGTTGACCGGGGAGCTGTTTTTT.

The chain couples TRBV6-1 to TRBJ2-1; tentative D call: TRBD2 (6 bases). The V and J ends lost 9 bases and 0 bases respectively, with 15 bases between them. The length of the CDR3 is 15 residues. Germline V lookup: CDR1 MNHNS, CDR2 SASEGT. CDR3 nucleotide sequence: TGTGCCAGTACCTGGGGAGGAGCCTCCTACAATGAGCAGTTCTTC. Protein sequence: CASTWGGASYNEQFF.

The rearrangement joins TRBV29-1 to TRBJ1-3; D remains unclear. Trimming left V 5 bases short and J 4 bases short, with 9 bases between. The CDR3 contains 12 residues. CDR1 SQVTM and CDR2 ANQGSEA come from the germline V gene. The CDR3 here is CSVNSDGNTIYF. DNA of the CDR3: TGCAGCGTTAACAGCGACGGAAACACCATATATTTT. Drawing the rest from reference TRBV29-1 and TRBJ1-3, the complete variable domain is SAVISQKPSRDICQRGTSLTIQCQVDSQVTMMFWYRQQPGQSLTLIATANQGSEATYESGFVIDKFPISRPNLTFSTLTVSNMSPEDSSIYLCSVNSDGNTIYFGEGSWLTVV.

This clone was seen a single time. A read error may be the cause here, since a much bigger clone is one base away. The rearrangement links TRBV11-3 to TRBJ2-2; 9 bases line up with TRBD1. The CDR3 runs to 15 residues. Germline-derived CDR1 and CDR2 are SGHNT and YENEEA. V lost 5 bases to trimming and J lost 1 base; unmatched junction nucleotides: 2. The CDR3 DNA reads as TGTGCCAGCAGCCAGGGACAGGGGAACACCGGGGAGCTGTTTTTT. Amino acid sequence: CASSQGQGNTGELFF.

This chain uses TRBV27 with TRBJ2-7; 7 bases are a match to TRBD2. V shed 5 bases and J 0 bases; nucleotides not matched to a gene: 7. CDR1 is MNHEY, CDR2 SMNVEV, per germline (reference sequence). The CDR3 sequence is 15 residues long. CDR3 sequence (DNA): TGTGCCAGCAGTCGCGCGGGGGAGGGCTCCTACGAGCAGTACTTC. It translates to CASSRAGEGSYEQYF.

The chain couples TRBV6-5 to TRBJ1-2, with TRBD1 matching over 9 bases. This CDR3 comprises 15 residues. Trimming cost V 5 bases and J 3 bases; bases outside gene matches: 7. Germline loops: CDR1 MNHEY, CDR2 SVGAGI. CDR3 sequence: CASSPLRQGDYGYTF. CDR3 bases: TGTGCCAGCAGTCCACTTAGACAGGGGGACTATGGCTACACCTTC.

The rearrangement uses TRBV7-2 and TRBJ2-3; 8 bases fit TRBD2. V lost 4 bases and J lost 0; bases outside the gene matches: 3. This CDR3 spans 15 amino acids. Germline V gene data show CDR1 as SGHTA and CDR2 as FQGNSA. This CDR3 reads CASSSRGVSTDTQYF. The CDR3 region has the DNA TGTGCCAGCAGCTCGCGGGGGGTTAGCACAGATACGCAGTATTTT.

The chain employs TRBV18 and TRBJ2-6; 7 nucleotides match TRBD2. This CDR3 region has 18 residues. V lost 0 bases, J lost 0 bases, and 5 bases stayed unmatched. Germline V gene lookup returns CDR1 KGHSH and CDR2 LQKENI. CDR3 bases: TGTGCCAGCTCACCACCGGGGAGGGACCTCTCTGGGGCCAACGTCCTGACTTTC. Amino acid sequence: CASSPPGRDLSGANVLTF.

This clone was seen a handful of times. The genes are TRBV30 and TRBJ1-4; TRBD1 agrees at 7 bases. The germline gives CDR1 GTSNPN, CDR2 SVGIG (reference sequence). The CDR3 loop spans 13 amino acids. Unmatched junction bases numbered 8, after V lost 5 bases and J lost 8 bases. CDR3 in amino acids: CAWDRDTGEKLFF. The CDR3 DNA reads TGTGCCTGGGACAGGGACACCGGCGAAAAACTGTTTTTT.

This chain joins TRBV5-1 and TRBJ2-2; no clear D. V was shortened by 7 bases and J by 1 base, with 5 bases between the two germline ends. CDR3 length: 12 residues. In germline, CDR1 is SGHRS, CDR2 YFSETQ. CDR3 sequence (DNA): TGCGCCAGCGGGCAGAACACCGGGGAGCTGTTTTTT. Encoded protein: CASGQNTGELFF.

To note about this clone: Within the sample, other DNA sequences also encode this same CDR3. The CDR3 reads CSASGGETQYF. DNA of the CDR3: TGCAGTGCTAGCGGCGGGGAGACCCAGTACTTC. This rearrangement joins TRBV20-1 to TRBJ2-5, with D possibly being TRBD2 (5 bases). Trimming took 3 bases from V and 5 from J, leaving 7 bases between them. The CDR3 totals 11 residues. Germline V CDR1 and CDR2: DFQATT, SNEGSKA (reference sequence).

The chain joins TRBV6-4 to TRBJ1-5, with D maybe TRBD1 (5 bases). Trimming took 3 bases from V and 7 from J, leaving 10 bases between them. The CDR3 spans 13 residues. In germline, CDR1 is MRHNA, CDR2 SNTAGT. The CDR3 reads CASSEESGQPQHF. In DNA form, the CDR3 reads TGTGCCAGCAGTGAGGAATCAGGGCAGCCCCAGCATTTT.

The CDR3, as DNA: TGTGCCAGCAGCTCAAGCTTGGGCAGCACAGATACGCAGTATTTT. This encodes CASSSSLGSTDTQYF. V is TRBV7-9 and J is TRBJ2-3, with D hard to call. The V end lost 4 bases, the J end lost 0 bases, and 11 bases lay between the germline ends. The CDR3 is made up of 15 amino acids. Germline CDR1 is SEHNR and CDR2 is FQNEAQ (reference sequence).

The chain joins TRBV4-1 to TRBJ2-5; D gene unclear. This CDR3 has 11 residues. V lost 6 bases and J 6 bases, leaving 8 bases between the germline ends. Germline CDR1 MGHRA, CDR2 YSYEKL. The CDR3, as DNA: TGCGCCAGCAGTAAAGGCCAGACCCAGTACTTC. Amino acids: CASSKGQTQYF.

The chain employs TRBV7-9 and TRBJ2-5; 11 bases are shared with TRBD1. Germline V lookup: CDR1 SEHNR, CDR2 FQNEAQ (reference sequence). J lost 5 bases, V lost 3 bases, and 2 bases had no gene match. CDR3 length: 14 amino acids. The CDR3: CASSLGQGVETQYF. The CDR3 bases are TGTGCCAGCAGCTTGGGACAGGGGGTGGAGACCCAGTACTTC. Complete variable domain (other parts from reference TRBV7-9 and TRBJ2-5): DTGVSQNPRHKITKRGQNVTFRCDPISEHNRLYWYRQTLGQGPEFLTYFQNEAQLEKSRLLSDRFSAERPKGSFSTLEIQRTEQGDSAMYLCASSLGQGVETQYFGPGTRLLVL.

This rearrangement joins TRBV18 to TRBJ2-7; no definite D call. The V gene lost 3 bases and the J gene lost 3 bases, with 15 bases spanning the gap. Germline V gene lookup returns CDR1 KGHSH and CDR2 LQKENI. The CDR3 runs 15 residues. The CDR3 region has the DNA TGTGCCAGCTCACCCCAACCTGGACCCGGCTACGAGCAGTACTTC. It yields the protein CASSPQPGPGYEQYF.

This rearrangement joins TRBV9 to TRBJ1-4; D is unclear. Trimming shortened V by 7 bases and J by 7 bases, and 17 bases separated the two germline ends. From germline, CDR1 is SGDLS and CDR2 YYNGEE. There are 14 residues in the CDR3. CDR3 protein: CASSELGLGEKLFF. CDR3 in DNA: TGTGCCAGCTCCGAATTAGGATTGGGTGAAAAACTGTTTTTT.

The CDR3 DNA reads TGTGCCAGCAGCTTATGGACAGGGGACGGTAGCAATCAGCCCCAGCATTTT. It codes for CASSLWTGDGSNQPQHF. V is TRBV5-8 and J is TRBJ1-5; 9 positions agree with TRBD1. The CDR3 is 17 residues long. Trimming took 2 bases from V and 0 from J; bases not matched to a gene: 6. Germline V lookup: CDR1 SGHTS, CDR2 YDEGEE.

The CDR3 is CASSNRDHSYEQYF. CDR3 sequence (DNA): TGTGCCAGCAGTAACCGGGACCACTCCTACGAGCAGTACTTC. V is TRBV6-6 and J is TRBJ2-7; D possibly matches TRBD1 or TRBD2 (5 bases each). This CDR3 has 14 residues. The germline V gene has CDR1 MNHNY and CDR2 SVGAGI (reference sequence). The V end lost 5 bases, the J end lost 0 bases, and 11 bases lay between the germline ends.

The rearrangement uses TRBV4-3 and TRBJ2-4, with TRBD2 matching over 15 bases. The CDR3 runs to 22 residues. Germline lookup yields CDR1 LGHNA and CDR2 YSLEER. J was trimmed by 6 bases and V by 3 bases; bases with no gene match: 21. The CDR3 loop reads CASSQEGSNLGLAGGYGNIQYF. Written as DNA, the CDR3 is TGCGCCAGCAGCCAGGAAGGGTCGAATTTAGGACTAGCGGGAGGGTACGGAAACATTCAGTACTTC.

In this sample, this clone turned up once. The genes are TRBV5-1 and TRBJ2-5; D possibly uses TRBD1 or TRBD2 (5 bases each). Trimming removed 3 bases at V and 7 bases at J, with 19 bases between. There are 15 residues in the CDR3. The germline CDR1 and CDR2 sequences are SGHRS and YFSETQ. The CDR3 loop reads CASSSVGAGESTQYF. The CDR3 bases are TGCGCCAGCAGCTCCGTCGGGGCGGGTGAGTCGACCCAGTACTTC.

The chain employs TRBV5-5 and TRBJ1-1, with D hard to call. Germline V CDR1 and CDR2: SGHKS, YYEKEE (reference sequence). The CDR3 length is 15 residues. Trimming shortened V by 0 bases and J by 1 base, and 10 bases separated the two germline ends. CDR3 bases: TGTGCCAGCAGCTTGGAAGGTTGGGGGAACACTGAAGCTTTCTTT. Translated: CASSLEGWGNTEAFF. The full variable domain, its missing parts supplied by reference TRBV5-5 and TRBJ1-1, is DAGVTQSPTHLIKTRGQQVTLRCSPISGHKSVSWYQQVLGQGPQFIFQYYEKEERGRGNFPDRFSARQFPNYSSELNVNALLLGDSALYLCASSLEGWGNTEAFFGQGTRLTVV.